The next 26 T cell receptor beta chains were all read from a single sample in a study of blood T cell repertoires in COVID-19. Method: immunoSEQ multiplex PCR; TCRdb's copy keeps in-frame clones and lacks some. Of roughly 250,000 clones listed, roughly 89% were seen once; the top ten hold roughly 0.8%. The sequencing input was peripheral blood. The source of these receptors is a man aged 25 to 40 with acute or convalescent COVID-19.

The chain combines TRBV7-3 with TRBJ2-1, with D perhaps matching TRBD2 (6 bases). Germline CDR1 and CDR2: SGHTA and FQGTGA. V shed 2 bases and J shed 5 bases, with 16 bases lying between them. This CDR3 comprises 16 residues. The chain's CDR3 is CASSLVSTGGNNEQFF. The DNA of the CDR3 is TGTGCCAGCAGCTTAGTTTCTACAGGCGGGAACAATGAGCAGTTCTTC. The variable domain in full, with the rest retrieved from reference TRBV7-3 and TRBJ2-1, is GAGVSQTPSNKVTEKGKYVELRCDPISGHTALYWYRQSLGQGPEFLIYFQGTGAADDSGLPNDRFFAVRPEGSVSTLKIQRTERGDSAVYLCASSLVSTGGNNEQFFGPGTRLTVL.

This clone was seen a single time. This chain connects TRBV9 to TRBJ1-2; TRBD1 might be the D (5 bases). V lost 4 bases and J lost 3, with 10 bases in between. CDR1 and CDR2 (germline): SGDLS, YYNGEE. This CDR3 contains 13 residues. Here the CDR3 DNA reads TGTGCCAGCAGCATCGACAGAGACTATGGCTACACCTTC. Translation: CASSIDRDYGYTF.

The chain couples TRBV5-8 to TRBJ2-5; 15 positions agree with TRBD2. The CDR3 has 16 amino acids. Germline lookup yields CDR1 SGHTS and CDR2 YDEGEE. With V trimmed by 4 bases and J by 4 bases, 5 bases remained unmatched. The CDR3 protein is CASSPGLAGGGETQYF. In nucleotides, the CDR3 is TGTGCCAGCAGCCCGGGACTAGCGGGAGGTGGAGAGACCCAGTACTTC.

This clone was counted a single time. Different DNA sequences within this sample yield the same CDR3. The chain links TRBV7-9 to TRBJ1-2; perhaps TRBD1 as D (5 bases). The ends were cut back, 4 bases at V and 1 base at J, with 13 bases in the middle. Germline CDR1 and CDR2: SEHNR and FQNEAQ (reference sequence). There are 15 residues in the CDR3. CDR3 nucleotide sequence: TGTGCCAGCAGCTCAGGTCGTCAGGGTAACTATGGCTACACCTTC. It translates to CASSSGRQGNYGYTF.

The V call is TRBV27, the J call TRBJ1-6; D may be TRBD1 (6 bases). The CDR3 extends over 15 amino acids. The ends were cut back, 5 bases at V and 5 bases at J, with 13 bases in the middle. Germline loops: CDR1 MNHEY, CDR2 SMNVEV (reference sequence). The DNA of the CDR3 is TGTGCCAGCAGTAGAACGGGACATAATAATTCACCCCTCCACTTT. Its translation is CASSRTGHNNSPLHF.

This chain links TRBV5-5 with TRBJ1-1; possibly TRBD1 for D (5 bases). The germline V gene has CDR1 SGHKS and CDR2 YYEKEE (reference sequence). The CDR3 contains 15 residues. V was pared by 1 base and J by 4 bases, with 14 bases between. CDR3 region: CASSLHGGLGTEAFF. CDR3 DNA sequence: TGTGCCAGCAGCTTGCACGGGGGATTGGGCACTGAAGCTTTCTTT.

A single count supports this clone. CDR3 in amino acids: CASSLGNNEQFF. CDR3 sequence (DNA): TGTGCCAGCAGCTTGGGCAATAATGAGCAGTTCTTC. V usage is TRBV11-3 and J usage is TRBJ2-1, with D uncertain. This CDR3 spans 12 amino acids. Per the germline V gene, CDR1 is SGHNT and CDR2 is YENEEA. V was shortened by 3 bases and J by 7 bases, with 7 bases between the two germline ends.

The chain uses TRBV9 and TRBJ1-6, with 7 bases identical to TRBD1. With V trimmed by 4 bases and J by 10 bases, 11 bases remained unmatched. The CDR3 loop spans 15 amino acids. The germline V gene has CDR1 SGDLS and CDR2 YYNGEE. CDR3 bases: TGTGCCAGCAGCCGACGACAGGGTAGAGACTCACCCCTCCACTTT. It encodes CASSRRQGRDSPLHF.

This rearrangement joins TRBV6-5 to TRBJ1-1, with unresolved D. CDR1 and CDR2 from the germline V gene are MNHEY and SVGAGI. The CDR3 loop spans 12 amino acids. Trimming cost V 3 bases and J 3 bases, with 5 bases left between them. Written as DNA, the CDR3 is TGTGCCAGCAGTTATCCTGACACTGAAGCTTTCTTT. This gives the protein CASSYPDTEAFF.

The genes are TRBV28 and TRBJ2-7; TRBD1 is a possible D gene (7 bases). The CDR3 has 13 amino acids. The V gene's germline CDR1 is MDHEN and CDR2 SYDVKM. V lost 6 bases to trimming and J lost 0 bases, with 9 bases between them. CDR3 sequence: CASREGASYEQYF. The DNA of the CDR3 is TGTGCCAGCAGGGAGGGGGCCTCCTACGAGCAGTACTTC.

This chain joins TRBV18 and TRBJ2-1, with D possibly TRBD2 on 5 matching bases. Deletions cut 2 bases from V and 3 bases from J, with 5 bases between. Per germline, CDR1 KGHSH and CDR2 LQKENI. This CDR3 is built from 13 residues. CDR3 sequence: CASSPGSYNEQFF. CDR3 DNA sequence: TGTGCCAGCTCACCAGGGAGCTACAATGAGCAGTTCTTC.

This chain connects TRBV5-1 to TRBJ2-5; 13 positions match TRBD2. The CDR3 extends over 15 amino acids. Germline loops: CDR1 SGHRS, CDR2 YFSETQ. The junction had 8 bases not matched to a gene; V was cut back by 5 bases and J by 7 bases. The CDR3 DNA is TGCGCCAGCAGATGGACTAGCGGGGGTGTGGGGACCCAGTACTTC. The encoded protein is CASRWTSGGVGTQYF. Using reference TRBV5-1 and TRBJ2-5 for the parts outside the CDR3, the full variable domain is KAGVTQTPRYLIKTRGQQVTLSCSPISGHRSVSWYQQTPGQGLQFLFEYFSETQRNKGNFPGRFSGRQFSNSRSEMNVSTLELGDSALYLCASRWTSGGVGTQYFGPGTRLLVL.

The chain joins TRBV18 to TRBJ2-5; TRBD1 agrees at 9 bases. V lost 3 bases to trimming and J lost 5 bases; unmatched junction nucleotides: 10. CDR1 and CDR2 (germline): KGHSH, LQKENI. The CDR3 runs 16 residues. Here the CDR3 reads CASSPFRTGAKETQYF. CDR3 nucleotide sequence: TGTGCCAGCTCACCCTTCCGGACAGGGGCCAAGGAGACCCAGTACTTC.

The J gene is TRBJ1-2, the V gene TRBV18; 8 nucleotides agree with TRBD1. Germline V CDR1 and CDR2: KGHSH, LQKENI. V gave up 2 bases and J gave up 2 bases; unmatched junction bases: 7. The CDR3 totals 16 residues. The CDR3 region is CASSPNGQGLNYGYTF. The CDR3 bases are TGTGCCAGCTCACCAAACGGACAGGGACTAAACTATGGCTACACCTTC.

The chain joins TRBV4-1 to TRBJ1-5; no reliable D call. Trimming cost V 3 bases and J 7 bases, with 19 bases left between them. This CDR3 has 16 residues. Germline V gene sequence: CDR1 MGHRA, CDR2 YSYEKL. CDR3 coding DNA: TGCGCCAGCAGCCAGGGTTTCGGGCGGGGTCAACAGCCCCAGCATTTT. It encodes CASSQGFGRGQQPQHF.

The J gene is TRBJ2-5, the V gene TRBV20-1, with D unresolved. This CDR3 comprises 14 residues. Deletions cut 3 bases from V and 5 bases from J, with 16 bases between. CDR1 DFQATT and CDR2 SNEGSKA come from the germline V gene (reference sequence). The CDR3 loop reads CSASVIGMRETQYF. In nucleotides, the CDR3 is TGCAGTGCTAGTGTTATAGGCATGAGGGAGACCCAGTACTTC.

V and J are TRBV6-5 and TRBJ1-1; 12 positions agree with TRBD1. The V gene end was trimmed by 8 bases and the J gene end by 5 bases; junction bases not matched to a gene: 3. From germline, CDR1 is MNHEY and CDR2 SVGAGI. The CDR3 covers 13 residues. CDR3 in DNA: TGTGCCAGCGGGGACAGGGGGCGAACTGAAGCTTTCTTT. Translation gives CASGDRGRTEAFF.

The J gene is TRBJ1-5, the V gene TRBV3-1 (or the pseudogene TRBV3-2); D gene ambiguous. The germline V gene encodes CDR1 LGHDT and CDR2 YNNKEL (reference sequence). Trimming cost V 1 base and J 0 bases, with 7 bases left between them. The CDR3 extends over 15 amino acids. This CDR3 is CASSQGFGSNQPQHF. In nucleotides, the CDR3 is TGTGCCAGCAGCCAAGGTTTCGGTAGCAATCAGCCCCAGCATTTT.

Only one count was recorded for this clone. The CDR3 coding sequence is TGTGCCAGCAGTGAAGAATATTTAAGGTATTCAAGGGGCTTCAACACTGAAGCTTTCTTT. Protein sequence: CASSEEYLRYSRGFNTEAFF. This chain uses TRBV6-1 with TRBJ1-1; TRBD1 is a possible D gene (5 bases). The germline CDR1 and CDR2 sequences are MNHNS and SASEGT. The CDR3 extends over 20 amino acids. Trimming pared 1 base from V and 2 bases from J, leaving 26 bases between.

The V gene is TRBV6-5, the J gene TRBJ1-5; D call uncertain. V lost 5 bases and J lost 7, with 12 bases in between. The length of the CDR3 is 13 residues. Germline lookup yields CDR1 MNHEY and CDR2 SVGAGI. DNA for the CDR3: TGTGCCAGCAGTCTCGGGGTCGGACAGCCCCAGCATTTT. Translating gives CASSLGVGQPQHF.

V is TRBV5-6 and J is TRBJ1-2; D is unresolved. The V end was cut by 5 bases, the J end by 7 bases, with 15 bases between. The CDR3 has 13 amino acids. The germline CDR1 and CDR2 sequences are SGHDT and YYEEEE. The CDR3 DNA sequence: TGTGCCAGCAGGCCTCGTCGGTCGCTTGGCTACACCTTC. This gives the protein CASRPRRSLGYTF. The variable domain in full, with the rest retrieved from reference TRBV5-6 and TRBJ1-2, is DAGVTQSPTHLIKTRGQQVTLRCSPKSGHDTVSWYQQALGQGPQFIFQYYEEEERQRGNFPDRFSGHQFPNYSSELNVNALLLGDSALYLCASRPRRSLGYTFGSGTRLTVV.

This sequence joins TRBV28 and TRBJ1-2; 8 bases align to TRBD1. J gave up 8 bases and V 3 bases, and 2 bases lay outside the gene matches. The CDR3 is 12 amino acids. Germline V gene data show CDR1 as MDHEN and CDR2 as SYDVKM. CDR3 coding DNA: TGTGCCAGCAGTTTCAGGGGGCGAGGCTACACCTTC. It yields the protein CASSFRGRGYTF.

The rearrangement uses TRBV27 and TRBJ2-3, with 10 bases matching TRBD2. Per germline, CDR1 MNHEY and CDR2 SMNVEV (reference sequence). CDR3 length: 16 amino acids. Germline trimming cut 0 bases from V and 0 bases from J; bases unmatched to any gene: 0. CDR3 bases: TGTGCCAGCAGTTTATCGACTAGCGGGAGCACAGATACGCAGTATTTT. It translates to CASSLSTSGSTDTQYF.

This chain connects TRBV2 to TRBJ1-6; a weak D match, TRBD1 (6 bases). The germline V gene has CDR1 SNHLY and CDR2 FYNNEI. V shed 10 bases and J shed 5 bases, with 18 bases lying between them. The CDR3 covers 15 residues. DNA for the CDR3: TGTGCCATCCGGACAGCCAATAGTAATAATTCACCCCTCCACTTT. It specifies CAIRTANSNNSPLHF.

This sequence joins TRBV27 and TRBJ2-1; D is perhaps TRBD1 (6 bases). Per germline, CDR1 MNHEY and CDR2 SMNVEV (reference sequence). The CDR3 runs to 15 residues. With 3 bases removed from V and 11 bases from J, the gap between germline ends came to 20 bases. CDR3 amino acids: CASSFRTAQINKQFF. The CDR3 DNA is TGTGCCAGCAGTTTTCGGACAGCTCAGATAAACAAGCAGTTCTTC.

The CDR3 is CASRLTSGGPSRTDTQYF. Written as DNA, the CDR3 is TGTGCCAGCAGGCTGACTAGCGGGGGCCCGAGTAGGACAGATACGCAGTATTTT. This chain connects TRBV2 to TRBJ2-3, with 12 bases that match TRBD2. Trimming at V came to 6 bases and at J to 3 bases, leaving 13 bases not matched to a gene. Germline CDR1 reads SNHLY; CDR2 reads FYNNEI. The CDR3 loop spans 18 amino acids.